This T cell receptor beta chain was recovered during a study of radiation and T cells in renal cell carcinoma. Regarding the study as a whole: In blood, top tumor clones expanded by 2 weeks, shrinking by 4.

The method was immunoSEQ multiplex PCR; TCRdb's version includes in-frame clones alone and lacks a portion of them. The sample lists more than 75,000 clones; 65% to 85% were seen once. Time point given: baseline pretreatment blood. Treatment given: 15 Gy SBRT to primary tumor, nephrectomy 4 weeks later. The V gene's germline CDR1 is KGHSH and CDR2 LQKENI. The CDR3 has 16 amino acids. V was pared by 2 bases and J by 0 bases, with 13 bases between. This clone was counted only a few times. Its antigen is currently unknown. This TCR derives from a man aged 55 to 70 with renal cell carcinoma. This chain uses TRBV18 with TRBJ1-2, with D possibly TRBD1 on 5 matching bases. This specimen was blood, taken from a patient whose treatment included radiotherapy and nephrectomy. The CDR3 is CASSPMRQDTNYGYTF. The CDR3 DNA follows: TGTGCCAGCTCACCAATGCGGCAGGACACTAACTATGGCTACACCTTC.